This T cell receptor beta chain originates from a study of spatial heterogeneity in lung cancer. Whole-study findings and limits: Mutation tallies in tumors tracked expanded intratumoral alpha and beta TCR counts.

As for this clonotype: The antigen is not known.

TCRdb called the 5' RACE reads again in MiXCR, with one record for every CDR3 protein. Of roughly 7,200 distinct CDR3 sequences listed, approximately 19% are singletons. Time point here: sample taken at primary tumor resection. The CDR3 loop spans 15 amino acids. V lost 6 bases to trimming and J lost 5 bases, with 18 bases between them. Germline values: CDR1 MNHEY, CDR2 SVGAGI. Sequenced here: lung tumor tissue, sampled at surgery. This TCR was sampled from a female donor with early-stage non-small cell lung cancer. The genes are TRBV6-5 and TRBJ2-3; perhaps TRBD1 as D (6 bases). The CDR3 protein is CASSNPGHWGDTQYF. In DNA form, the CDR3 reads TGTGCCAGCAGCAATCCGGGACACTGGGGAGATACGCAGTATTTT.